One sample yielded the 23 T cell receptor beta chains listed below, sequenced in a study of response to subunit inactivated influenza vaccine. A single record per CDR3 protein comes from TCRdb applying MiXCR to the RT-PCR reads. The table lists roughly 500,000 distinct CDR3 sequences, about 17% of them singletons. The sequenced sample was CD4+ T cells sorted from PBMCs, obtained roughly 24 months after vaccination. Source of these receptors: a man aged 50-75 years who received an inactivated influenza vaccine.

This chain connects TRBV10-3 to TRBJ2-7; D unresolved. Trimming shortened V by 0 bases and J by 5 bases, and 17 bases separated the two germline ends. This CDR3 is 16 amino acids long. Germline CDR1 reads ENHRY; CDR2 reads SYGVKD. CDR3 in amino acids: CAISESIGRSINEQYF. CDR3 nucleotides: TGTGCCATCAGTGAGTCGATTGGCCGGTCGATAAACGAGCAGTACTTC.

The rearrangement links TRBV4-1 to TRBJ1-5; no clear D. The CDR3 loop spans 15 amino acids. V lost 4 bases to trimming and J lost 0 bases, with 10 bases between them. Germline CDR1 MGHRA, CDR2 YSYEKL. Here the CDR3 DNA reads TGCGCCAGCAGCCCTAGTGAATATAGCAATCAGCCCCAGCATTTT. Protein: CASSPSEYSNQPQHF.

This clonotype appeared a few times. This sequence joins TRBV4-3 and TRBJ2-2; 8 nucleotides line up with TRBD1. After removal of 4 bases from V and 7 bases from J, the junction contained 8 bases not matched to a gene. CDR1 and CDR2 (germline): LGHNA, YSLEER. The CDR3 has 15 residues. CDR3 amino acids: CASSLSPGGSGELFF. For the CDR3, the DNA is TGCGCCAGCAGCCTGTCCCCAGGGGGCAGCGGGGAGCTGTTTTTT.

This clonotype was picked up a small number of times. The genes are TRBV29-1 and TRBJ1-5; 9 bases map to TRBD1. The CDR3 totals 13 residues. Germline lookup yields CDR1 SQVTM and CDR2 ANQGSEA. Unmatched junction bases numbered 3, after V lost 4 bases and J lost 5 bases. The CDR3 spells CSVGDRADQPQHF. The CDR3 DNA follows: TGCAGCGTTGGGGACAGGGCCGATCAGCCCCAGCATTTT.

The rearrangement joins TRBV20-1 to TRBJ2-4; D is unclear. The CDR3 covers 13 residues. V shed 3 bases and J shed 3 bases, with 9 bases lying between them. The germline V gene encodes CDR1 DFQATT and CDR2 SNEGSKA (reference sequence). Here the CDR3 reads CSASRALKNIQYF. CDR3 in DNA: TGCAGTGCTAGTAGGGCTCTCAAAAACATTCAGTACTTC.

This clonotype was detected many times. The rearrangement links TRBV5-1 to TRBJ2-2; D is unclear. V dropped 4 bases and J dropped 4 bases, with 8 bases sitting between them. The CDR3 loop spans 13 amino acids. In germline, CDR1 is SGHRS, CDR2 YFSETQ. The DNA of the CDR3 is TGCGCCAGCAGCGAGGTTAGCACCGGGGAGCTGTTTTTT. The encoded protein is CASSEVSTGELFF.

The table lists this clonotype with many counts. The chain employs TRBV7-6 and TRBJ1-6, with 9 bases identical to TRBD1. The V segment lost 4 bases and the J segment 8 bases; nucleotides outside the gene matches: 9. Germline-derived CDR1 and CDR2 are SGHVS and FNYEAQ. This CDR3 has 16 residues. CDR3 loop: CASSSRGDRVHSPLHF. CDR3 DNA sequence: TGTGCCAGCAGCTCAAGAGGGGACAGGGTCCATTCACCCCTCCACTTT.

The CDR3 DNA is TGCGCCAGCAGCTTGGGATCGGCCAGCCAAGAGACCCAGTACTTC. It is translated as CASSLGSASQETQYF. This chain joins TRBV5-1 and TRBJ2-5; D ambiguous. Trimming removed 0 bases from V and 1 base from J, with 10 bases in between. The CDR3 runs 15 residues. Looked up from germline, CDR1 is SGHRS and CDR2 is YFSETQ.

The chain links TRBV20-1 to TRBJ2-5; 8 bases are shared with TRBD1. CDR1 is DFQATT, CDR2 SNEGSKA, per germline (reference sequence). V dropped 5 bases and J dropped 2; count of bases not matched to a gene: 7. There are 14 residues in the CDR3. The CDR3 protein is CSASGDRLQETQYF. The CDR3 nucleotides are TGCAGTGCTTCCGGGGACAGGCTTCAAGAGACCCAGTACTTC.

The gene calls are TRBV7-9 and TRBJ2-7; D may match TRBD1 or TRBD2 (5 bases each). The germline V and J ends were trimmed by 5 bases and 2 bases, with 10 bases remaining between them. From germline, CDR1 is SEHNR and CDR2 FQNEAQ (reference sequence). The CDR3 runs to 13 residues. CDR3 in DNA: TGTGCCAGCAGCAGGGACGGCACCTACGAGCAGTACTTC. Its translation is CASSRDGTYEQYF.

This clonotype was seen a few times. The chain's CDR3 is CASSLILGITDTQYF. For the CDR3, the DNA is TGCGCCAGCAGCTTGATATTGGGGATCACAGATACGCAGTATTTT. The V call is TRBV5-1, the J call TRBJ2-3; D is undetermined. Germline assignment: CDR1 SGHRS and CDR2 YFSETQ. CDR3 length equals 15 residues. V lost 1 base, J lost 2 bases, and 11 bases lay in between. Based on the CDR3 plus reference TRBV5-1 and TRBJ2-3, the full variable domain is KAGVTQTPRYLIKTRGQQVTLSCSPISGHRSVSWYQQTPGQGLQFLFEYFSETQRNKGNFPGRFSGRQFSNSRSEMNVSTLELGDSALYLCASSLILGITDTQYFGPGTRLTVL.

The CDR3, as DNA: TGTGCCAGCAGGCTACTCGACTATGGCTACACCTTC. This codes for CASRLLDYGYTF. This chain joins TRBV6-2 or TRBV6-3 and TRBJ1-2; D remains ambiguous. Germline CDR1 MNHEY, CDR2 SVGEGT. The CDR3 extends over 12 amino acids. Trimming took 6 bases from V and 3 from J, leaving 8 bases between them.

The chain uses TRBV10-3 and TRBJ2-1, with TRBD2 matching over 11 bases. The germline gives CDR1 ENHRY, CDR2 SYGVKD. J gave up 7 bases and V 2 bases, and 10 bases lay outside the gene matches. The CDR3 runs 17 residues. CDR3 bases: TGTGCCATCAGTGAGCCGGGGACTAGCGGAGGAGGAAATGAGCAGTTCTTC. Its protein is CAISEPGTSGGGNEQFF.

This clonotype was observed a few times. The CDR3 DNA reads TGCAGCGTTGCCCAGGGGGCAAGTAAGTCTAACTATGGCTACACCTTC. It specifies CSVAQGASKSNYGYTF. The chain has TRBV29-1 and TRBJ1-2; TRBD1 matches at 8 bases. CDR1 is SQVTM and CDR2 is ANQGSEA in the germline V gene. Trimming cost V 4 bases and J 0 bases; bases outside gene matches: 10. The CDR3 is made up of 16 amino acids.

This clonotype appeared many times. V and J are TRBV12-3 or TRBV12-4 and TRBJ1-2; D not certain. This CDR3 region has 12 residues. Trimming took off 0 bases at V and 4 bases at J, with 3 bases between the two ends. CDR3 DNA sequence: TGTGCCAGCAGTTTAGCCAGCTATGGCTACACCTTC. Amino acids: CASSLASYGYTF.

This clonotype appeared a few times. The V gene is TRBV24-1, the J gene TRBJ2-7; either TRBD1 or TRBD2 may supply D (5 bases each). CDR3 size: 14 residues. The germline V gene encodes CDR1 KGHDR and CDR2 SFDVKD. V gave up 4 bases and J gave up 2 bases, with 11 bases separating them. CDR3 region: CATSESGPTYEQYF. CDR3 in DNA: TGTGCCACCAGTGAATCGGGGCCCACCTACGAGCAGTACTTC.

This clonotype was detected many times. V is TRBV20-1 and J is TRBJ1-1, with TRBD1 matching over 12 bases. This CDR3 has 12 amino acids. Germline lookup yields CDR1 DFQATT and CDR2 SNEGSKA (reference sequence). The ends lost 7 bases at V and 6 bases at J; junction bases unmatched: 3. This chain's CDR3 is CSVGTGGSEAFF. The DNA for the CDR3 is TGCAGTGTGGGGACAGGGGGCTCTGAAGCTTTCTTT.

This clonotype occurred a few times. CDR3 protein: CASSVAGGEDSPLHF. For the CDR3, the DNA is TGTGCCAGCAGCGTAGCAGGGGGGGAGGATTCACCCCTCCACTTT. J is TRBJ1-6 and V is TRBV9, with TRBD1 matching 7 bases. The CDR3 loop spans 15 amino acids. Germline V gives CDR1 SGDLS, CDR2 YYNGEE. Unmatched junction bases numbered 5, after V lost 0 bases and J lost 8 bases.

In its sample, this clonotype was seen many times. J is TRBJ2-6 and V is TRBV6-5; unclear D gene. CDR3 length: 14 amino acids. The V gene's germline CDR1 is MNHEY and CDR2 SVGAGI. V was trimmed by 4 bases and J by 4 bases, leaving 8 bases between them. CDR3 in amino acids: CASSSGSGANVLTF. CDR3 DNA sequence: TGTGCCAGCAGTTCCGGATCCGGGGCCAACGTCCTGACTTTC.

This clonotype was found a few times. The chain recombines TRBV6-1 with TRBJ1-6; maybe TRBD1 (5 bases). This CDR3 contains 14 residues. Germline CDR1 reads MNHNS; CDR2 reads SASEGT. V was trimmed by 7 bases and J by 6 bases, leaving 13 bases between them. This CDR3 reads CASILDIRNSPLHF. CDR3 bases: TGTGCCAGCATTCTGGACATCCGTAATTCACCCCTCCACTTT.

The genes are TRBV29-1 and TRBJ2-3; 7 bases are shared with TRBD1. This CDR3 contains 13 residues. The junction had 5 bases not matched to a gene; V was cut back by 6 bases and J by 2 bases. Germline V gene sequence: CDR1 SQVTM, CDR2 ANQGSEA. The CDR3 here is CSVTRGFTDTQYF. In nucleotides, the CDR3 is TGCAGCGTCACCAGGGGGTTCACAGATACGCAGTATTTT.

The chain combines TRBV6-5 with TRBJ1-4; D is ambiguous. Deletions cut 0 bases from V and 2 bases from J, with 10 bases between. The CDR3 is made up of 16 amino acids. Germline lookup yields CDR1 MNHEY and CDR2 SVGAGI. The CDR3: CASSYSMWATNEKLFF. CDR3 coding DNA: TGTGCCAGCAGTTACTCGATGTGGGCTACTAATGAAAAACTGTTTTTT.

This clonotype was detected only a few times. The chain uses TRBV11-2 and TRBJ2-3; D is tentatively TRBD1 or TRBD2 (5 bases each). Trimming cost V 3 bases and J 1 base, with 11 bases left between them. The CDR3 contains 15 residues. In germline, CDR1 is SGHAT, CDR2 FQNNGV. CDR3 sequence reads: CASSLRGRGTDTQYF. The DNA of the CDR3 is TGTGCCAGCAGCTTGAGGGGCCGAGGCACAGATACGCAGTATTTT.